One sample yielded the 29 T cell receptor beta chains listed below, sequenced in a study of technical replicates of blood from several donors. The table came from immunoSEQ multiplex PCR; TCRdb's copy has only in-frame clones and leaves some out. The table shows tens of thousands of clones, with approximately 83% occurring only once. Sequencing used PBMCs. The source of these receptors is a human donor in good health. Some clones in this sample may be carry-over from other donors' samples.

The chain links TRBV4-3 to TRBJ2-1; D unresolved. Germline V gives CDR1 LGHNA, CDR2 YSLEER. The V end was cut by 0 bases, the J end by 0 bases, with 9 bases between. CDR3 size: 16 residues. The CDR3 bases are TGCGCCAGCAGCCAAGATAGACTGTCCTCCTACAATGAGCAGTTCTTC. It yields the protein CASSQDRLSSYNEQFF.

The CDR3 DNA follows: TGTGCCAGCAGTTACGGGGCGGGGGGCTACGAGCAGTACTTC. It codes for CASSYGAGGYEQYF. The chain couples TRBV6-6 to TRBJ2-7, with TRBD2 matching 8 bases. The trim removed 2 bases at V and 3 bases at J, leaving 3 bases unmatched. This CDR3 has 14 amino acids. Per the germline V gene, CDR1 is MNHNY and CDR2 is SVGAGI (reference sequence).

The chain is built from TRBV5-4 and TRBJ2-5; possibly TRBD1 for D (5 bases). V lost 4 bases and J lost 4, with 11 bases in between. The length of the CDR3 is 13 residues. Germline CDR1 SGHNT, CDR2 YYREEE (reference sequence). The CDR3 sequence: CASSVNRLETQYF. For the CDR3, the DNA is TGTGCCAGCAGCGTTAACAGGTTAGAGACCCAGTACTTC.

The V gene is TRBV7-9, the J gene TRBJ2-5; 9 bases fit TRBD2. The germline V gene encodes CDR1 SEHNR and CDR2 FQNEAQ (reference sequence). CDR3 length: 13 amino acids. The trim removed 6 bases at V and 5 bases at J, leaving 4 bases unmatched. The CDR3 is CASRRTSGETQYF. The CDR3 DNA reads TGTGCCAGCAGACGCACTAGCGGGGAGACCCAGTACTTC.

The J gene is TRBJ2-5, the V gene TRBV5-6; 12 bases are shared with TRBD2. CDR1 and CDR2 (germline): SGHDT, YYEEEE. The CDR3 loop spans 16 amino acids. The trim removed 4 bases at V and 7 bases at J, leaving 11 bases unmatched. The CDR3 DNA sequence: TGTGCCAGCAGCGATATAAGTCTAGCGGGAGGGGGGACCCAGTACTTC. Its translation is CASSDISLAGGGTQYF. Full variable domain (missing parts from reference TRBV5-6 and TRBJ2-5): DAGVTQSPTHLIKTRGQQVTLRCSPKSGHDTVSWYQQALGQGPQFIFQYYEEEERQRGNFPDRFSGHQFPNYSSELNVNALLLGDSALYLCASSDISLAGGGTQYFGPGTRLLVL.

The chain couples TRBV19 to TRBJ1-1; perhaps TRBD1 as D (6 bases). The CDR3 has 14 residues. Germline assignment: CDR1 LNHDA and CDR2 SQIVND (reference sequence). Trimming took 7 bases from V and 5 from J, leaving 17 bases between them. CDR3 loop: CASTIPGVETEAFF. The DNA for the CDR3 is TGTGCCAGTACCATCCCAGGGGTGGAAACTGAAGCTTTCTTT.

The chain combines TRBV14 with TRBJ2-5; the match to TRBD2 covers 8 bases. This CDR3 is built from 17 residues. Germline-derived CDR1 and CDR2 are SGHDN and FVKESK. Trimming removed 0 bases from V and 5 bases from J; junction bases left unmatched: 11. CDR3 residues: CASSQEEDGRADETQYF. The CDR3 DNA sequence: TGTGCCAGCAGCCAAGAAGAAGACGGGAGGGCCGATGAGACCCAGTACTTC.

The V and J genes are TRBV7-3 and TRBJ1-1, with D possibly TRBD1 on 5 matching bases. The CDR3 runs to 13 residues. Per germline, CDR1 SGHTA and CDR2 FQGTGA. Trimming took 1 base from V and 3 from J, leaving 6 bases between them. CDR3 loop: CASSLRGDTEAFF. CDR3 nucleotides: TGTGCCAGCAGCTTAAGGGGGGACACTGAAGCTTTCTTT.

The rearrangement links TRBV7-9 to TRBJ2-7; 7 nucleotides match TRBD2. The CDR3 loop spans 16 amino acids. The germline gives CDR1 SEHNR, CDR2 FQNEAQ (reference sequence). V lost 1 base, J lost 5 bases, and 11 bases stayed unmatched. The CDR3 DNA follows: TGTGCCAGCAGCTTAGTGGGGGGGGGTCAAGCTGACGAGCAGTACTTC. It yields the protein CASSLVGGGQADEQYF.

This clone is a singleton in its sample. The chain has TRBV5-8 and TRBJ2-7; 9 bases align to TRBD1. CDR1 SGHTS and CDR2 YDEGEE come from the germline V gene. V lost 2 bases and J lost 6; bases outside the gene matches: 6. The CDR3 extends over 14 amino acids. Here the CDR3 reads CASSFTGGWSEQYF. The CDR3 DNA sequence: TGTGCCAGCAGCTTCACAGGGGGCTGGAGCGAGCAGTACTTC.

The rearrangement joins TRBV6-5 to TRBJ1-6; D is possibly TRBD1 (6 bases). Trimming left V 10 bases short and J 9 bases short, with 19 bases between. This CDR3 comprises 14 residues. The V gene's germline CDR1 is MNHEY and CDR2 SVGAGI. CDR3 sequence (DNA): TGTGCCACGCACACGGGGGGCGATGGTTCACCCCTCCACTTT. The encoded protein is CATHTGGDGSPLHF.

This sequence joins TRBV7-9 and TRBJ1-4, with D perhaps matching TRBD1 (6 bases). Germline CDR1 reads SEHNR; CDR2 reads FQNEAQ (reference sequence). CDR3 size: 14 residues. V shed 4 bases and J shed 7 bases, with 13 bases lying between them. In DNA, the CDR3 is TGTGCCAGCAGCTCGGACAGAAATGGTGAAAAACTGTTTTTT. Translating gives CASSSDRNGEKLFF.

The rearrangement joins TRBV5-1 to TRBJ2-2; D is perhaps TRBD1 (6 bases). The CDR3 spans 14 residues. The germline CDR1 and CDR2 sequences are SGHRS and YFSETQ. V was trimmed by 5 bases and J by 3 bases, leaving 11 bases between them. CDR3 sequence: CASRADSYTGELFF. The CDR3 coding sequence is TGCGCCAGCAGAGCGGACAGTTACACCGGGGAGCTGTTTTTT.

CDR3 residues: CAWSATSGNYNEQFF. CDR3 sequence (DNA): TGTGCCTGGAGTGCGACTAGCGGGAACTACAATGAGCAGTTCTTC. This chain uses TRBV30 with TRBJ2-1; 11 bases line up with TRBD2. The V segment lost 1 base and the J segment 3 bases; nucleotides outside the gene matches: 2. This CDR3 comprises 15 residues. Germline V lookup: CDR1 GTSNPN, CDR2 SVGIG (reference sequence).

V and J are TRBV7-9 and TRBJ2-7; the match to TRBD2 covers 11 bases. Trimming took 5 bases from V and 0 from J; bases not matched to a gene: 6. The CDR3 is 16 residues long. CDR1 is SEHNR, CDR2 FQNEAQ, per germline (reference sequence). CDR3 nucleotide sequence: TGTGCCAGCAGCCTCCTAGCGGGGGGATTCTCCTACGAGCAGTACTTC. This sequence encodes CASSLLAGGFSYEQYF.

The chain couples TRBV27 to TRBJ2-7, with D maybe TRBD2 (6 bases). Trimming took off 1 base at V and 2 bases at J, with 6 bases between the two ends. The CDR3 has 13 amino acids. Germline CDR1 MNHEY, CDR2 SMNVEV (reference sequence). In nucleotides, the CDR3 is TGTGCCAGCAGTTTATGGGGGGCCTACGAGCAGTACTTC. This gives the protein CASSLWGAYEQYF.

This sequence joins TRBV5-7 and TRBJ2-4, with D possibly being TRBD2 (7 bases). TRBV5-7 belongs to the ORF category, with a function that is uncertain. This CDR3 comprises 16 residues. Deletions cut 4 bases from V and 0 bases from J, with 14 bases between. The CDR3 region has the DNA TGTGCCAGCAGCCGGAGGGGGGGGAAAGCCAAAAACATTCAGTACTTC. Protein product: CASSRRGGKAKNIQYF.

CDR3 amino acids: CASSRTSGGSYEQYF. The CDR3 DNA follows: TGTGCCAGCAGCCGGACTAGCGGGGGCTCCTACGAGCAGTACTTC. This rearrangement joins TRBV6-6 to TRBJ2-7, with TRBD2 matching 13 bases. V trimming: 6 bases; J trimming: 0 bases; junction bases outside the gene matches: 2. Germline V gene sequence: CDR1 MNHNY, CDR2 SVGAGI (reference sequence). CDR3 length: 15 residues.

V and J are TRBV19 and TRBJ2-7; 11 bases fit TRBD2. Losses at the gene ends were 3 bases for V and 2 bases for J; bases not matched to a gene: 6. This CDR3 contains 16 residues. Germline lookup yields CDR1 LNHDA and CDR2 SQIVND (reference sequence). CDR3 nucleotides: TGTGCCAGTAGTATGCAACTAGCGGGGGATACCTACGAGCAGTACTTC. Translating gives CASSMQLAGDTYEQYF.

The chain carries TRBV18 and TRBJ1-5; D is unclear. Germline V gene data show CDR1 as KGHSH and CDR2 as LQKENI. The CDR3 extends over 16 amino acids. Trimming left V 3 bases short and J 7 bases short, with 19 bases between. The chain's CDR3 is CASSPNSARGGQPQHF. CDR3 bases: TGTGCCAGCTCACCTAACTCCGCCCGGGGAGGCCAGCCCCAGCATTTT.

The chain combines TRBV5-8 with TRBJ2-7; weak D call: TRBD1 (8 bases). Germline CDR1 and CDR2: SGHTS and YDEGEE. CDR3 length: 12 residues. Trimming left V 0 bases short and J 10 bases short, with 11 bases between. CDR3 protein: CASSLDRGGQYF. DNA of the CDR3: TGTGCCAGCAGCTTGGACAGGGGGGGACAGTACTTC.

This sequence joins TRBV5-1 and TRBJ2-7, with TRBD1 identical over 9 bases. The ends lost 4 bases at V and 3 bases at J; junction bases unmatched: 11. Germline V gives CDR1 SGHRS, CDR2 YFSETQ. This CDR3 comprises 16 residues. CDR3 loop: CASSQGQGRGDYEQYF. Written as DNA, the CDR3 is TGCGCCAGCAGCCAAGGACAGGGGCGTGGGGACTACGAGCAGTACTTC.

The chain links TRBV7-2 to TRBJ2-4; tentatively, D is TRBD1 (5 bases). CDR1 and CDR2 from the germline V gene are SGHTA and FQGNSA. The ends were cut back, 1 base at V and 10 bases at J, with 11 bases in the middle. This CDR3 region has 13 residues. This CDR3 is CASSLEGIGIQYF. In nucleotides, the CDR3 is TGTGCCAGCAGCTTAGAGGGGATAGGGATTCAGTACTTC.

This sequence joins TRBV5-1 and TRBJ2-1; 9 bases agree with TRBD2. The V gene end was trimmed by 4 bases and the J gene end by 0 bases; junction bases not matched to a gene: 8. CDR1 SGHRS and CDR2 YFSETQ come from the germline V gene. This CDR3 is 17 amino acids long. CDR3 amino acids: CASSQNLAGSSYNEQFF. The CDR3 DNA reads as TGCGCCAGCAGCCAAAATCTAGCGGGGAGCTCCTACAATGAGCAGTTCTTC.

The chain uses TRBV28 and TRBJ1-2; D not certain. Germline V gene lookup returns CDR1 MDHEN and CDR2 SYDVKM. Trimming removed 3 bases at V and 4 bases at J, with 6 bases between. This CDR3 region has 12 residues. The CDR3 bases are TGTGCCAGCAGTTTCTTTCCCTATGGCTACACCTTC. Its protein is CASSFFPYGYTF.

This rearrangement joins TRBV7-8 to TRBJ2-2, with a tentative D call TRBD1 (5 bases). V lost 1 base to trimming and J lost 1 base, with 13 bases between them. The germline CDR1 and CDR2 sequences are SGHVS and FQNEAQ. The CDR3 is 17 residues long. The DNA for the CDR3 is TGTGCCAGCAGCTTAGGTTTAGGGGTCCTGAACACCGGGGAGCTGTTTTTT. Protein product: CASSLGLGVLNTGELFF.

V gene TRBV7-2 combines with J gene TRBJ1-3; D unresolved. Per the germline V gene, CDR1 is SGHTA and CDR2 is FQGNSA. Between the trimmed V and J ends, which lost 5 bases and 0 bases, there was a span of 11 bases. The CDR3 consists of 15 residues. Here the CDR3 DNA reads TGTGCCAGCAGCCAGCGGAGTTACTCTGGAAACACCATATATTTT. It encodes CASSQRSYSGNTIYF.

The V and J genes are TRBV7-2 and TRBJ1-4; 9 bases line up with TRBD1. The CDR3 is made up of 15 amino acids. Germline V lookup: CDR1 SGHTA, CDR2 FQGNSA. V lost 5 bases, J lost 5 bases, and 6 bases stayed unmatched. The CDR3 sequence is CASSLGQGVNEKLFF. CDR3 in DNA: TGTGCCAGCAGCCTGGGACAGGGAGTAAATGAAAAACTGTTTTTT.

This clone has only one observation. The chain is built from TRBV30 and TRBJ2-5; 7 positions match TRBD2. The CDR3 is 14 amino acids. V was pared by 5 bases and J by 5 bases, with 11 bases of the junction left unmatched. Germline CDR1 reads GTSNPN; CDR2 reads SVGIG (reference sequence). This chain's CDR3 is CAWAPGGIVETQYF. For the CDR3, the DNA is TGTGCCTGGGCCCCCGGGGGGATAGTGGAGACCCAGTACTTC.